This TCR beta chain was retrieved from a study of tissue T cells after allogeneic stem cell transplantation. Study results and caveats: Anatomically similar tissues had similar TCR repertoires within each patient.

Germline loops: CDR1 NSHNY, CDR2 SYGAGN. CDR3 length equals 13 residues. The trim removed 2 bases at V and 3 bases at J, leaving 0 bases unmatched. Here immunoSEQ multiplex PCR was the method, and the copy in TCRdb shows in-frame clones only, minus some. This repertoire shows about 6,600 clones, approximately 44% found once; its top ten account for roughly 7.7%. In its sample, this clone is medium-sized (0.01 to 0.1%). Its antigen is still unknown. Any gene name here is a mouse gene name. The CDR3 extends 1 residue past the end of the read, so its final part is completed from the germline J gene. The time point: mouse harvest day 7 after allogeneic transplant. Each mouse received 10^7 T-cell-depleted marrow cells plus 10^6 splenic CD5+ T cells by tail vein. This mouse GVHD model was MHC-mismatched B6 to BALB/c, profiled day 7 or 14.

The receptor was isolated from a female BALB/c mouse given C57BL/6 T cells with graft-versus-host disease after an allogeneic hematopoietic cell transplant. The sample consisted of lymph node tissue. This chain links TRBV13-1 with TRBJ2-7; 9 nucleotides agree with TRBD2. The CDR3 loop reads CASSDWGGYEQYF. The sequenced part of the CDR3 DNA is TGTGCCAGCAGTGACTGGGGGGGCTATGAACAGTAC.